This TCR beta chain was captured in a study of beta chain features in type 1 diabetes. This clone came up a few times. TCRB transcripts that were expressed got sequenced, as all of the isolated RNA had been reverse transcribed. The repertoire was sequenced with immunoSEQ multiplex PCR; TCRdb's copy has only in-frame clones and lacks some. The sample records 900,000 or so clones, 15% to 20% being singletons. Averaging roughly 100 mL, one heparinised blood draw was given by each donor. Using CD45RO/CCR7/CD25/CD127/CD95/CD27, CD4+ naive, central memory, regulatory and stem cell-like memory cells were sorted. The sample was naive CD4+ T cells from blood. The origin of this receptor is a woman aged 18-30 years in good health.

The CDR3 loop is CASSLLPGREVDTQYF. DNA of the CDR3: TGTGCCAGCAGCTTACTCCCGGGACGAGAGGTAGATACGCAGTATTTT. This chain connects TRBV7-9 to TRBJ2-3; perhaps D is TRBD1 or TRBD2 (5 bases each). The CDR3 length is 16 residues. From germline, CDR1 is SEHNR and CDR2 FQNEAQ (reference sequence). V dropped 2 bases and J dropped 5 bases, with 17 bases sitting between them.